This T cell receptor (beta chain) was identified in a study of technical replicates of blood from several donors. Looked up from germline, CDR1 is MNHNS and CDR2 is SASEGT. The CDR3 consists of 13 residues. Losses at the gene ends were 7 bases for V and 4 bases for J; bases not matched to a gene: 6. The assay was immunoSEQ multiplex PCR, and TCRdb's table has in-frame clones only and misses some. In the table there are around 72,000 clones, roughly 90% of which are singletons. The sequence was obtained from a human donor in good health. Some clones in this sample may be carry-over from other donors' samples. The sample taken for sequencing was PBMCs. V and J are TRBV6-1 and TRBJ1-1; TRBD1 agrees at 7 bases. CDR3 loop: CASTAAGGTEAFF. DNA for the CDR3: TGTGCCAGCACCGCAGCAGGGGGCACTGAAGCTTTCTTT.